The TCR beta chain under discussion was sequenced for a study of blood T cell repertoires in COVID-19. Whole-study context: Italy, Spain and the United States were the sources of the convalescent and acute COVID-19 samples. T cells, B-cell-depleted T cells, or PBMCs provided the cDNA or gDNA that served as material.

Per germline, CDR1 MNHEY and CDR2 SMNVEV (reference sequence). The V and J ends lost 6 bases and 4 bases, in that order; junction bases with no gene match: 15. The CDR3 covers 17 residues. In the authors' methods: Estimates of nucleated cell counts were drawn from the amplification of reference gene primers. Here immunoSEQ multiplex PCR was the method, and the copy in TCRdb shows in-frame clones only, minus some. V, J and clone size derive from that table, while D and trimming were established from the DNA sequence. The profile shows under 95,000 clones, 75% to 85% of them singletons. The sequence was obtained from a woman aged 80 or older with acute or convalescent COVID-19. The specimen was peripheral blood. V and J are TRBV27 and TRBJ2-3, with 8 nucleotides matching TRBD1. Here the CDR3 reads CASSSEPGGAGADTQYF. In DNA form, the CDR3 reads TGTGCCAGCAGCTCAGAACCAGGGGGCGCTGGGGCAGATACGCAGTATTTT.